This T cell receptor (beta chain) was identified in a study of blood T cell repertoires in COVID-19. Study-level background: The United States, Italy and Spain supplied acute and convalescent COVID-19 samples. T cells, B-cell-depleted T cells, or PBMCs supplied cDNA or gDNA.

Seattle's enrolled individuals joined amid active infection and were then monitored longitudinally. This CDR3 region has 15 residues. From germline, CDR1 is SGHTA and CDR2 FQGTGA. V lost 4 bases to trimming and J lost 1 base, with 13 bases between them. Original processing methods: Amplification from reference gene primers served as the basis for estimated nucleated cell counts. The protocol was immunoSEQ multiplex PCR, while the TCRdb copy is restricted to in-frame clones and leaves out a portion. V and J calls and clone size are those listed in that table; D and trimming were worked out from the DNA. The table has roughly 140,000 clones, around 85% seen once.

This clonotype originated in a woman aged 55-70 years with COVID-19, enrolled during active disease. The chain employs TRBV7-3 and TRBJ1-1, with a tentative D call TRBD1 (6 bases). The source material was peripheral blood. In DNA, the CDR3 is TGTGCCAGCAGCTCGGGAATGGGGGCGAACACTGAAGCTTTCTTT. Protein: CASSSGMGANTEAFF.